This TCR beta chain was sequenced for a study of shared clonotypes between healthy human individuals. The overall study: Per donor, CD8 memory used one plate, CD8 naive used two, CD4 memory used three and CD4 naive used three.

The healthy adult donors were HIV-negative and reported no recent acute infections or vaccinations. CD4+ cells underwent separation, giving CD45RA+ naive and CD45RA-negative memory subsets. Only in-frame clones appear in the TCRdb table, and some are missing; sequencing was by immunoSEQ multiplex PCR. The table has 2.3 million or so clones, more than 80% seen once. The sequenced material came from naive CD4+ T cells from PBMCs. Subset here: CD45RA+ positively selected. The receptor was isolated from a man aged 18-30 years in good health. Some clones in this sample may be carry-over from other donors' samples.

The CDR3 loop reads CASMGQGITQETQYF. The CDR3 DNA sequence: TGTGCCAGCATGGGACAGGGTATTACTCAAGAGACCCAGTACTTC. The chain carries TRBV28 and TRBJ2-5, with 9 positions matching TRBD1. V was clipped by 7 bases and J by 2 bases; unmatched bases: 8. This CDR3 is built from 15 residues. The germline V gene has CDR1 MDHEN and CDR2 SYDVKM.